Reported below is one T cell receptor (beta chain). Its antigen remains unidentified. No base-level quality is on record; no much larger clone is a single base apart. Collaborating institutions collected whole blood in K2EDTA tubes following their own protocols. Collaborator samples were shipped for TCRbeta analysis as frozen whole blood, isolated PBMCs, or DNA extracted from either sample type. The sample is drawn from a study of blood T cell repertoires in COVID-19 (dated by TCRdb to 2019 to 2021). Looking at the study overall: Samples from collaborators originated in the United States, Italy and Spain and spanned both the acute and convalescent phases of COVID-19. Samples were obtained from the ongoing ImmuneRACE study (first 160 participants) and from 1,254 subjects provided by 6 global collaborators. The prospective study material was composed of cDNA or gDNA derived from T cells, B-cell-depleted T cells, or PBMCs. Subjects who had been exposed to COVID-19, were actively infected with it, or had recovered from it provided the deeply sampled blood TCRbeta repertoires that made up the dataset. A freely available public database, intended as a resource for researchers studying the immune response to SARS-CoV-2, is where the repertoires were released. HLA class I and class II types, where available, came from metadata supplied by the sample provider rather than from assay-based typing. A de-identified subject ID, COVID-19 status, age in years and sex were almost always included in the sample metadata. What the research found in general, with its limitations: The quantity of clinical and demographic metadata differed by source and by participant and was supplied without curation.

TCRbeta CDR3 regions were amplified from genomic DNA using the immunoSEQ Assay, a bias-controlled multiplex PCR. Regarding the original processing steps: The number of nucleated cells in each sample was estimated from the amplification of reference gene primers within the assay. To quantify the absolute abundance of each unique TCRbeta CDR3 rearrangement, sequence reads were collapsed and filtered. For each sample, productive Simpson clonality was calculated as the square root of Simpson's diversity index across productive rearrangements. TCRdb's version of the immuneACCESS table is confined to in-frame rearrangements and falls short of the full clone set. An unresolved V gene accounts for under half of the shortfall where checked; the remainder is of unknown origin. The D gene and trimming were derived from the DNA, and the V and J assignments and clone size from that table. Here the sample has about 160,000 clones; 75% to 90% occur a single time. The ten largest clones take up about 3% of the sample.

The CDR1 and CDR2 encoded by the germline V gene are SGHDN and FVKESK. The V end loses 1 base and the J end loses 2 bases, and a stretch of 5 bases separates them. From cysteine to phenylalanine, the CDR3 is 13 amino acids long. Only CDR3 DNA is held: 39 bases, read in frame from base 1. The TCR sequence derives from a human donor with acute or convalescent COVID-19. The donor label of this sample is uncertain. Material: peripheral blood. The sequence links TRBV14 to TRBJ1-1; the D gene remains uncertain. The nucleotide sequence reads as follows: TGTGCCAGCAGCCAAGTTTATAACACTGAAGCTTTCTTT. The resulting protein is CASSQVYNTEAFF.